The entry below describes one T cell receptor beta chain. The antigen is unknown. The data stem from a study of OX40 agonist ivuxolimab in advanced cancers. Overall study: Patients received ivuxolimab, an intravenous treatment, every 2 weeks at 0.01 to 10 mg/kg.

Broader study findings: With doses of 0.1 to 3.0 mg/kg, CD4+ and CD8+ blood T cells had undergone clonal expansion by week 6. Researchers did not establish what antigens the expanded peripheral T cells target.

Sequencing was performed with immunoSEQ multiplex PCR; in TCRdb, only in-frame clones are kept and a portion is missing. The sample lists over 75,000 clones, approximately 94% seen once, with around 3% in the top ten. The sample was CD4+ or CD8+ T cells sorted from blood, taken in a trial of the OX40 agonist ivuxolimab. The receptor comes from an adult with an advanced solid tumor such as melanoma, head and neck, liver or kidney cancer.

CDR3 DNA: TGTGCCAGCAGCAACTACTTGGCGGGAGGCCTAGGGGAGACCCAGTACTTC. Protein: CASSNYLAGGLGETQYF. The chain carries TRBV11-2 and TRBJ2-5, with TRBD2 identical over 8 bases. The CDR3 spans 17 residues. CDR1 is SGHAT and CDR2 is FQNNGV in the germline V gene. Trimming removed 5 bases from V and 5 bases from J; junction bases left unmatched: 16.